The 13 T cell receptor beta chains reported below all come from one sample, sequenced in a study of cytomegalovirus exposure and HLA in healthy donors. 60 Vbeta and 13 Jbeta primers were used in PCR. This table comes from immunoSEQ multiplex PCR, and its TCRdb copy is limited to in-frame clones, with some not included. Seen here are 120,000 or so clones, approximately 82% observed once, and the top ten hold about 19%. Sequencing input: PBMCs. All receptors derive from a man younger than 35 in good health and CMV-seropositive.

V and J are TRBV6-5 and TRBJ1-2; D is perhaps TRBD1 (5 bases). Germline assignment: CDR1 MNHEY and CDR2 SVGAGI. Deletions cut 2 bases from V and 4 bases from J, with 11 bases between. The CDR3 length is 14 residues. The CDR3 DNA reads TGTGCCAGCAGTTACGGGAGGGGTGGCTATGGCTACACCTTC. Protein sequence: CASSYGRGGYGYTF.

This clone occurred a few times. The V and J genes are TRBV27 and TRBJ2-3; TRBD1 might be the D (6 bases). This CDR3 is built from 14 residues. V dropped 8 bases and J dropped 2 bases, with 14 bases sitting between them. Germline V gene lookup returns CDR1 MNHEY and CDR2 SMNVEV (reference sequence). Here the CDR3 reads CASREQGNTDTQYF. The DNA for the CDR3 is TGTGCCAGCCGAGAACAGGGAAACACAGATACGCAGTATTTT.

The chain links TRBV28 to TRBJ1-6, with D hard to call. Germline values: CDR1 MDHEN, CDR2 SYDVKM. The germline V and J ends were trimmed by 6 bases and 8 bases, with 8 bases remaining between them. The CDR3 extends over 12 amino acids. CDR3 residues: CASRSLYSPLHF. As DNA, the CDR3 is TGTGCCAGCAGGAGCCTTTATTCACCCCTCCACTTT.

The chain is built from TRBV11-3 and TRBJ2-1; 10 bases match TRBD1. CDR1 and CDR2 (germline): SGHNT, YENEEA. The CDR3 contains 15 residues. V gave up 0 bases and J gave up 6 bases; unmatched junction bases: 2. The CDR3 DNA is TGTGCCAGCAGCTTAGAAGGGACAGGGGCCAATGAGCAGTTCTTC. This translates into CASSLEGTGANEQFF.

The rearrangement uses TRBV4-1 and TRBJ2-3; D not certain. This CDR3 comprises 11 residues. Germline CDR1 is MGHRA and CDR2 is YSYEKL. The V gene lost 5 bases and the J gene lost 4 bases, with 4 bases spanning the gap. The CDR3 reads CASSSSDTQYF. CDR3 DNA sequence: TGCGCCAGCAGCTCATCAGATACGCAGTATTTT.

The chain has TRBV7-9 and TRBJ2-7; 10 positions agree with TRBD2. Per germline, CDR1 SEHNR and CDR2 FQNEAQ (reference sequence). CDR3 length: 15 amino acids. V lost 6 bases to trimming and J lost 1 base; unmatched junction nucleotides: 6. In nucleotides, the CDR3 is TGTGCCAGCAGTTCAATTAGCGGGGGGTCCTACGAGCAGTACTTC. Its protein is CASSSISGGSYEQYF.

This chain connects TRBV19 to TRBJ2-7, with 10 bases aligning to TRBD1. This CDR3 region has 14 residues. V dropped 8 bases and J dropped 5; count of bases not matched to a gene: 9. The germline V gene encodes CDR1 LNHDA and CDR2 SQIVND (reference sequence). CDR3 DNA: TGTGCCAGTGGTACTTGGGACAGGGGAAACGAGCAGTACTTC. This translates into CASGTWDRGNEQYF.

The chain links TRBV10-3 to TRBJ1-6, with D possibly TRBD1 on 6 matching bases. Germline loops: CDR1 ENHRY, CDR2 SYGVKD. V was pared by 11 bases and J by 5 bases, with 16 bases between. This CDR3 has 14 residues. The CDR3: CASKGEKNNSPLHF. Here the CDR3 DNA reads TGTGCCTCTAAGGGGGAAAAGAATAATTCACCCCTCCACTTT.

This chain's CDR3 is CASSLQGAETQYF. CDR3 bases: TGTGCCAGCAGCCTACAGGGGGCGGAGACCCAGTACTTC. The chain employs TRBV7-8 and TRBJ2-5; 9 bases are shared with TRBD1. The germline CDR1 and CDR2 sequences are SGHVS and FQNEAQ. The CDR3 runs to 13 residues. V lost 5 bases, J lost 5 bases, and 3 bases stayed unmatched.

The chain links TRBV14 to TRBJ2-7, with D tentatively TRBD1 (6 bases). The ends were cut back, 0 bases at V and 1 base at J, with 10 bases in the middle. The CDR3 runs to 15 residues. Germline V gene lookup returns CDR1 SGHDN and CDR2 FVKESK. The CDR3 sequence is CASSQEGTRSYEQYF. The CDR3 bases are TGTGCCAGCAGCCAAGAAGGGACACGTTCCTACGAGCAGTACTTC.

The CDR3 DNA reads as TGTGCCATCAGGGACAGGGGCGAGCAGTACTTC. Encoded protein: CAIRDRGEQYF. V is TRBV10-3 and J is TRBJ2-7, with 9 bases aligning to TRBD1. Losses at the gene ends were 6 bases for V and 6 bases for J; bases not matched to a gene: 0. Germline CDR1 ENHRY, CDR2 SYGVKD. The CDR3 totals 11 residues.

This clone was counted once. V usage is TRBV6-6 and J usage is TRBJ1-2; 9 bases are shared with TRBD1. This CDR3 has 15 residues. Germline CDR1 and CDR2: MNHNY and SVGAGI (reference sequence). V lost 5 bases and J lost 1; bases outside the gene matches: 5. DNA of the CDR3: TGTGCCAGCAGTCCACCGGACAGGGGTAACTATGGCTACACCTTC. This codes for CASSPPDRGNYGYTF.

V usage is TRBV11-2 and J usage is TRBJ1-1; a weak D match, TRBD1 (6 bases). CDR1 and CDR2 from the germline V gene are SGHAT and FQNNGV. This CDR3 has 15 residues. V lost 4 bases, J lost 1 base, and 13 bases lay in between. The DNA of the CDR3 is TGTGCCAGCAGCTCTAGACAGGTATCGAACACTGAAGCTTTCTTT. Its translation is CASSSRQVSNTEAFF.